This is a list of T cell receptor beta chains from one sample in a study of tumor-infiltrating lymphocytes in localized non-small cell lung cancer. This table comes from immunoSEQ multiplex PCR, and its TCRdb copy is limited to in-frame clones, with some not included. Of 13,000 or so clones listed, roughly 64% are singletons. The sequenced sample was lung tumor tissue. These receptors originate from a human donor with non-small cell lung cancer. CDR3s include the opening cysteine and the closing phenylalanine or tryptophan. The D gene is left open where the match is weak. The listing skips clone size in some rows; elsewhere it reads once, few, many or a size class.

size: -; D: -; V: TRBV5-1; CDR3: CASSPLASPNYGYTF
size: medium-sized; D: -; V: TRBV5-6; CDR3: CASSWRGGNQPQHF
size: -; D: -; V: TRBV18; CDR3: CASSPSPQETQYF
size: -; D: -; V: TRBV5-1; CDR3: CASSLERGQETQYF
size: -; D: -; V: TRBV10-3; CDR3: CAISEQGGKYNEQFF
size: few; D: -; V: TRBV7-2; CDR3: CASSRDTYEQYF
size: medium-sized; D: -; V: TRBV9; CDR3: CASSVGLGYKVFYNEQFF
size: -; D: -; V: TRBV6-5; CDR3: CASSYSSLPGFYEQYF
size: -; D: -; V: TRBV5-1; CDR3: CASSFGTRSNYGYTF
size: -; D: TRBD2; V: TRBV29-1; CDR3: CSVEVFAGATEQYF